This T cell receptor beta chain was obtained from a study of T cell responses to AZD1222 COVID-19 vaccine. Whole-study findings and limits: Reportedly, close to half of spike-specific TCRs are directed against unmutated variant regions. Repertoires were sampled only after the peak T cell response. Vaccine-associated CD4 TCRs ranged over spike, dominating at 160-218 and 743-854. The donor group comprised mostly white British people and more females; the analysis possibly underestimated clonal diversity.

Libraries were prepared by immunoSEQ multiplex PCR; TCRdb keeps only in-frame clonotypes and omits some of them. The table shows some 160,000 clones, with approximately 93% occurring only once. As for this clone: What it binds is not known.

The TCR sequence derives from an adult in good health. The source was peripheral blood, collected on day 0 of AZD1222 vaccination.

In nucleotides, the CDR3 is TGTGCCAGTAGTTCGAGCTACTCCTACAATGAGCAGTTCTTC. Translation gives CASSSSYSYNEQFF. The rearrangement joins TRBV19 to TRBJ2-1; D remains unclear. V lost 5 bases, J lost 0 bases, and 8 bases lay in between. The germline V gene encodes CDR1 LNHDA and CDR2 SQIVND (reference sequence). This CDR3 is built from 14 residues. Filled out from reference TRBV19 and TRBJ2-1, the complete variable domain reads DGGITQSPKYLFRKEGQNVTLSCEQNLNHDAMYWYRQDPGQGLRLIYYSQIVNDFQKGDIAEGYSVSREKKESFPLTVTSAQKNPTAFYLCASSSSYSYNEQFFGPGTRLTVL.